This T cell receptor beta chain was retrieved from a study of cytomegalovirus exposure and HLA in healthy donors (dated by TCRdb to about 2017). With respect to the entire study: In an earlier analysis of several hundred of the donors, around 290 Gb of sequence data and approximately 120 million unique TCR beta sequences from roughly 180 million T cells were reported. Approximately 300 gigabases of sequencing data and around 88 million unique TCR sequences made up an early release that covered several hundred HLA-typed donors. Of the roughly 400 genotyped donors, roughly 85% fell in the genetic ancestry cluster associated with self-reported Caucasian donors. The study aimed to test whether cataloging public T cell receptors could reveal signatures of past pathogen exposure. The study used immunosequencing to profile the T cell repertoires of approximately 650 subjects and linked those repertoires to cytomegalovirus serostatus. A separate validation cohort of approximately 130 different subjects was used in addition to the approximately 610-subject first cohort. To predict cytomegalovirus infection status, the study brought together high-throughput TCR immunosequencing, statistical association of individual TCRs with disease status, and machine learning. A later analysis re-examined previously published TCR beta repertoires from about 670 donors and added high-resolution HLA genotyping to investigate patterns of TCR occurrence. Rather than drawing on any new phenotypic data, the later analysis identified candidate immune exposures from TCR beta sequences and the way those sequences occurred across donors. In an earlier analysis of 550 to 700 of the donors, high-throughput TCR beta sequencing was used to judge whether each TCR beta V gene segment behaved as functional or pseudogenic. Donor age, sex, ethnicity and CMV serostatus were collected together with the repertoire data. A later genetic analysis used genome-wide SNP genotypes for about 60% of the roughly 700 donors, treating that subset as a discovery cohort. All discovery cohort repertoires had been generated using a single sequencing platform. Both class I and class II loci were covered by HLA typing, at four-digit resolution. Typing coverage varied by locus: roughly 620-640 donors for A, B, C, DRB1 and DQB1; around 560 for DQA1; 600 to 610 for DPA1; fewer than 480 for DPB1. Roughly five DR-DQ haplotypes were handled as single units for association and clustering because linkage in the cohort was strong. Among 398 genotyped donors of the cohort, an average of 235,054 unique TCR beta nucleotide sequences were sequenced per donor, roughly 20% of them non-productive. Summary of the overall study and its limitations: A further reported finding was that TCR beta sequences accurately predicted the HLA-A and HLA-B alleles for most subjects in the first cohort. Because counts were too low, about 15 rarely observed V segments, including chromosome 9 orphons, were left out of the earlier analysis of a few hundred of the donors. Most TCR sequences were seen in very few donors, while some public TCRs were found in many individuals. Strong co-occurrence of HLA alleles, especially DR and DQ, made assigning TCR associations to individual alleles difficult. An association between a missense DCLRE1C variant and V-gene and J-gene trimming of TCR beta chains was found in a later genetic analysis and replicated in an independent cohort. Roughly uniform sequencing depth across donors was assumed in presence/absence analyses, although this assumption may not hold. A group of highly shared sequence variants was considered likely to be a technical artifact of the sequencing pipeline. For the cohort, immune exposure information was limited to CMV serostatus. HLA typing was unavailable for some donors at each locus, so association tests used only the typed subset. Cytomegalovirus status was reported to be diagnosed by the classifier with high specificity and sensitivity in both the original and validation cohorts. According to a later analysis, most CMV-associated TCR beta chains appeared to be HLA-restricted, and the HLA associations seemed to be driven largely by CMV exposure. At a false discovery rate of 0.05, a later analysis linked some 18,000 TCR beta sequences to specific HLA alleles. Compared with equally common non-associated chains, HLA-associated TCR beta chains in a later analysis were more clonally expanded and had lower generation probabilities. Several of the top co-occurrence clusters appeared to be linked to parvovirus B19, influenza, CMV and Epstein-Barr virus, according to a later analysis. The authors suggested that the approach could potentially be extended to other disease states and immunological phenotypes. Only TCR beta chains were sequenced in this cohort, and the absence of alpha or paired-chain data limited detectable features. In vitro tests confirmed that a few of the cytomegalovirus-associated TCR beta chains recognize cytomegalovirus antigens. Some IMGT-functional V segments, including TRBV6-2 and TRBV6-3, could not be told apart with the 87-base-pair reads, so those segments were excluded. In a later analysis, TCR association rates were found to vary across HLA loci, with the most associated TCRs seen for DRB1 alleles and the fewest for HLA-C alleles. In the study, 150 to 200 TCR beta chains were listed as associated with cytomegalovirus. Broadly in line with IMGT annotations, most TCR beta V segments showed up in productive rearrangements about 87% or about 30% of the time in an earlier analysis of 450 to 600 of the donors. Linkage disequilibrium might explain the correlated functional status among segregating V segments, but an unknown experimental factor could not be ruled out. In a later genetic analysis, fewer N-insertions in productive TCRs were reported among donors in an Asian-associated ancestry cluster than the roughly 700-donor mean.

As encoded in the germline V gene (reference sequence), CDR1 is WNHNN while CDR2 is SYGVQD. Including cysteine and phenylalanine, the CDR3 has 15 amino acids. CDR3 DNA only is kept here, 45 bases in frame from base 1. The cohort comprised more than 550 healthy bone marrow donors. All cohort members were sampled while nominally healthy, although unrecorded immune exposures were likely present. The donor tested CMV seropositive, placing the donor among the 250 to 350 seropositive members of the cohort. A peripheral blood sample was provided by each donor, and peripheral blood mononuclear cells were used for TCR beta sequencing. Genomic DNA extraction from the blood cell samples was performed with the Qiagen DNeasy Blood Extraction Kit. The receptor library was made with the immunoSEQ multiplex PCR assay. For the multiplex PCR, a mixture combining 60 forward primers for TCR Vbeta segments and 13 reverse primers for TCR Jbeta segments was used. The CDR3 region of rearranged TCR beta genes was amplified from genomic DNA with a multiplex PCR assay. Amplified TCR beta libraries were sequenced as 87-base-pair reads on the Illumina HiSeq System. The authors processed their data as follows. Across the 500 to 850 repertoires, a later analysis counted about 81 million unique TCR beta chains, 9.5 million to 12 million of which were shared by at least two donors. To remove PCR and sequencing errors, raw reads were error-corrected and collapsed into unique sequences using a nearest-neighbor algorithm that merged closely related sequences. V, D and J gene segments were assigned by aligning CDR3 sequences to IMGT reference sequences. For a sequence to be retained, a match of at least six nucleotides to both a V gene segment and a J gene segment was required. A rearrangement was called productive if the CDR3 had no stop codons and remained in frame with V and J, and every other rearrangement was called non-productive. CDR3 was defined according to IMGT convention as the region running from the second conserved V-encoded cysteine to the conserved J-encoded phenylalanine. Sequences without an unambiguous match to a single V gene segment were excluded from the earlier analysis of 587 of the donors. In an earlier analysis of roughly 600 of the donors, a V segment was called functional when productive rearrangements were above 56.7%, and segregating when the standard deviation between donors exceeded 5%. To diagnose cytomegalovirus status from the catalog of TCR beta chain sequences, a statistical classification framework was built. In a later analysis, V and J genes were assigned by comparing TCR nucleotide sequences against IMGT/GENE-DB human TR gene sequences. Using the TCRdist pipeline, a later analysis assigned CDR3 sequences along with most-parsimonious VDJ recombination scenarios. A later analysis defined each TCR beta chain by its CDR3 amino acid sequence plus V-gene family, and excluded reads lacking a unique V-gene family. To address suspected cross-contamination and a sequencing artifact, a later analysis removed 450 to 700 highly shared, low-generation-probability nucleotide sequences. A later analysis calculated a clonal expansion index for each public chain from normalized within-repertoire ranks of inferred template counts. Generation probabilities in a later analysis came from a VDJ recombination model fitted to out-of-frame rearrangements, and those results were checked against IGoR. In a later analysis, hypergeometric tests were used to score TCR-TCR, TCR-HLA and TCR-CMV co-occurrence, with a repertoire-size bias correction applied to TCR pairs. To estimate false discovery rates, a later analysis permuted the HLA or CMV assignments 20 times. In a later analysis, co-occurring TCRs were grouped using DBSCAN, with TCRdist sequence similarity added in when clustering inside HLA-allele-positive subsets. Co-occurrence clustering excluded repertoires with fewer than 30,000 or more than 120,000 public chains, plus five with anomalous nucleotide sharing. As stored in TCRdb, this immuneACCESS dataset retains in-frame rearrangements with V and J assigned. A fraction of the clones does not appear; measured against another copy, unresolved V genes explain less than half of the discrepancy, and the remainder lacks a known reason. V, J and clone size derive from that table, while D and trimming were established from the DNA sequence. Counted in this sample were about 160,000 clones; approximately 80% of them appeared once. The ten biggest clones cover 2.2% of the sample.

As for this clone: This receptor's antigen is unknown. Base qualities are not recorded, but no much larger clone differs from it by a single base.

This sequence uses TRBV10-1 and TRBJ2-5; no D gene call is confident. The DNA end favors TRBJ2-7, so the J call may be wrong. This receptor was taken from a man aged 45-65 years in good health and CMV-seropositive. The source material was PBMCs. The CDR3: CASSEYGGDEYEQYF. The DNA sequence follows: TGCGCCAGCAGTGAGTATGGTGGAGACGAGTACGAGCAGTACTTC.